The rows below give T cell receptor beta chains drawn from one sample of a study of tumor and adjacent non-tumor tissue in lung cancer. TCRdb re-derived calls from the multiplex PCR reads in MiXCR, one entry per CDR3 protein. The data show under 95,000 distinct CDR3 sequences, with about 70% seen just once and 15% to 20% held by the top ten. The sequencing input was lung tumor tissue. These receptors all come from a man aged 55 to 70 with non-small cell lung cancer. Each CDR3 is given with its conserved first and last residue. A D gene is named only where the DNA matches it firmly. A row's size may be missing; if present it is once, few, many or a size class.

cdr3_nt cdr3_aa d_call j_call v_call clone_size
TGTGCCAGCAGCTTATTGGAAGCGGGAGACAAAGAGCAGTTCTTC CASSLLEAGDKEQFF TRBD2 TRBJ2-1 TRBV11-2 NA
TGTGCCAGCAGACGGAGCACTGAAGCTTTCTTT CASRRSTEAFF NA TRBJ1-1 TRBV12-3/TRBV12-4 NA
TGTGCCAGCAGTGCGGGAAAAGAGACCCAGTACTTC CASSAGKETQYF NA TRBJ2-5 TRBV2 many
TGCGCCAGCAGCCAAGAAGTTGGAGGGGGCACGAGAGAGACCCAGTACTTC CASSQEVGGGTRETQYF NA TRBJ2-5 TRBV4-1 many
TGTGCCAGCAGCGGTGGGACGGTGGGAAATCAGCCCCAGCATTTT CASSGGTVGNQPQHF NA TRBJ1-5 TRBV11-2 few
TGTGCCAGCAGAATCTTCCCTGGAAACACCATATATTTT CASRIFPGNTIYF NA TRBJ1-3 TRBV5-4 many
TGCGCCAGCGGCCAAGGTCCCCTAGGGACCCAGTACTTC CASGQGPLGTQYF NA TRBJ2-5 TRBV4-1 NA
TGTGGCAGCGGTTACTCGCTACTAGCGGACACAGGGGAGCTGTTTTTT CGSGYSLLADTGELFF TRBD2 TRBJ2-2 TRBV6-6 NA
TGTGCCAGCAGCGGCCGGGCGGTAGCGGGGGCCGTGGAGCTGTTTTTT CASSGRAVAGAVELFF TRBD2 TRBJ2-2 TRBV11-3 once
TGTGCCACCAGCAGTCTTCAAGCGGTGTCGGGTTCGGTCTATGAGCAGTTCTTC CATSSLQAVSGSVYEQFF NA TRBJ2-1 TRBV15 NA
TGTGGCAGCAGTCCGAGTCAGGGGGGGCTGGTCGAGCAGTACTTC CGSSPSQGGLVEQYF NA TRBJ2-7 TRBV6-6 NA
TGTGCCAGTAGCTTAGGAGGTCGCGAATACGAGCAGTACTTC CASSLGGREYEQYF NA TRBJ2-7 TRBV7-3 few
TGTGCCAGCAGCTCCCACAGGATCGGGGATGCGAGAAACGAGCAGTACTTC CASSSHRIGDARNEQYF NA TRBJ2-7 TRBV11-3 NA
TGCTCCAGCAAACTCCAGGGACCTTCGAAAATGGAGCAGTTCTTC CSSKLQGPSKMEQFF NA TRBJ2-1 TRBV6-5 NA
TGCGCCAGCTGCCAAGATACGAGGGGGTTGGTAAATACGCAGTATTTT CASCQDTRGLVNTQYF NA TRBJ2-3 TRBV4-1 NA
TGTGCCAGCAGTGAATTGGGGGTCTACGAGCAGTACTTC CASSELGVYEQYF NA TRBJ2-7 TRBV6-1 once
TGCAGCGCGTCACCCACAGAGGATGGAGACACCATATATTTT CSASPTEDGDTIYF NA TRBJ1-3 TRBV29-1 NA
TGCAGCGTTCTCCTCACATGGGGCTTCTACAATGAGCAGTTCTTC CSVLLTWGFYNEQFF NA TRBJ2-1 TRBV29-1 NA
TGTGCCATCAATGGGAAGGGAAAGGCAGACTATGGCTACACCTTC CAINGKGKADYGYTF NA TRBJ1-2 TRBV10-3 NA
TGTGCCATCAGCTTTCCCCAGGGGATGCGGGGCGATGAGCAGTTCTTC CAISFPQGMRGDEQFF NA TRBJ2-1 TRBV11-2 once
TGTGCCAGCAGTTCGCTCCAAGATACCCATTACTTC CASSSLQDTHYF NA TRBJ2-5 TRBV11-3 NA
TGTGCCAGCGTTTGGGGCTCCAGCGCCGCCTCCTACAATGAGCAGTTCTTC CASVWGSSAASYNEQFF NA TRBJ2-1 TRBV11-2 NA